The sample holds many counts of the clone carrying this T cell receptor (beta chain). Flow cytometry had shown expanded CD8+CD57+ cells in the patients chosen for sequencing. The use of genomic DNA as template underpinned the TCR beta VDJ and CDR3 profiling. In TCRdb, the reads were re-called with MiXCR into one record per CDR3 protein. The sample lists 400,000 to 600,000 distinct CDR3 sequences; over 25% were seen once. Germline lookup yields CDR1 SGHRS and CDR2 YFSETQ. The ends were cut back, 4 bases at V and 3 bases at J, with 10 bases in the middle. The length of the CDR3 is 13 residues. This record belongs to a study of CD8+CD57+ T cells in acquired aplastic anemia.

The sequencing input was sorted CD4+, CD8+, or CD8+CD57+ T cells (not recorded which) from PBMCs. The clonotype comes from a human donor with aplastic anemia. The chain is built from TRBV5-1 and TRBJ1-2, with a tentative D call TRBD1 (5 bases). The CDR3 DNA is TGCGCCAGCAGCCGGGACCAACACTATGGCTACACCTTC. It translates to CASSRDQHYGYTF.